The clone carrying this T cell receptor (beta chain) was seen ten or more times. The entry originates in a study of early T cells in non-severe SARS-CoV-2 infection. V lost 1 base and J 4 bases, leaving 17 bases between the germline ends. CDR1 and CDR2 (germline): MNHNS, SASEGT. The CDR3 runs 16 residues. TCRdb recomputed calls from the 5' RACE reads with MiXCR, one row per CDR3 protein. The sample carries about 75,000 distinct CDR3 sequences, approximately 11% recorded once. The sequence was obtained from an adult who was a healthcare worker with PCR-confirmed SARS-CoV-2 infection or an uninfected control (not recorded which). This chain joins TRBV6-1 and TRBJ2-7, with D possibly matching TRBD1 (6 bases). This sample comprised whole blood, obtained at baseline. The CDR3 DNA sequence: TGTGCCAGCAGTGAAGGTCGCCGGGACCAGGGGTACGAGCAGTACTTC. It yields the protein CASSEGRRDQGYEQYF.